This T cell receptor (beta chain) was recorded in a study of blood T cell repertoires in COVID-19. Profiled with immunoSEQ multiplex PCR; TCRdb holds only in-frame clones, not every one. The sample holds some 270,000 clones, more than 75% seen once. V lost 2 bases to trimming and J lost 0 bases, with 14 bases between them. In germline, CDR1 is SGDLS, CDR2 YYNGEE. This CDR3 comprises 17 residues. The sequenced sample consisted of peripheral blood. The V and J genes are TRBV9 and TRBJ2-2, with a tentative D call TRBD1 (6 bases). The clonotype originates from a woman aged 55-70 years who had recovered from COVID-19. CDR3 DNA sequence: TGTGCCAGCAGCGTTCTCCCCGGGACATCGAACACCGGGGAGCTGTTTTTT. Its protein product is CASSVLPGTSNTGELFF. The entire variable domain, with the rest obtained from reference TRBV9 and TRBJ2-2, is as follows: DSGVTQTPKHLITATGQRVTLRCSPRSGDLSVYWYQQSLDQGLQFLIQYYNGEERAKGNILERFSAQQFPDLHSELNLSSLELGDSALYFCASSVLPGTSNTGELFFGEGSRLTVL.